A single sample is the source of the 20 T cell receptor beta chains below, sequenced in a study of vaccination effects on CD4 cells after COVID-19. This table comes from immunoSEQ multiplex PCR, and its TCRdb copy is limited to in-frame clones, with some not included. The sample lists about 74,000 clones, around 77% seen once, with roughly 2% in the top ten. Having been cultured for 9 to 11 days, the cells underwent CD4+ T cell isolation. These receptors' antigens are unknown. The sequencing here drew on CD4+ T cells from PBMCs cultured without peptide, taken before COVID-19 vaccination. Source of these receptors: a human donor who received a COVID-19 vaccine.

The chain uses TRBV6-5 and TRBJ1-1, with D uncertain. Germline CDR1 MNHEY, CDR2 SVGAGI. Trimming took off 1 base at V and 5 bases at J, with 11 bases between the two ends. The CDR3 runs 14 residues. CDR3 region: CASSYFGRRTEAFF. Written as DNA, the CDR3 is TGTGCCAGCAGTTACTTCGGGAGGAGGACTGAAGCTTTCTTT.

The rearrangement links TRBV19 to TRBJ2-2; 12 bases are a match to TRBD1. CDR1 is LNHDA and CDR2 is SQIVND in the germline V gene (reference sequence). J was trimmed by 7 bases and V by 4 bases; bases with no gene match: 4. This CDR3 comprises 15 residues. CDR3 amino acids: CASSRDRGLNGELFF. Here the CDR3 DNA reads TGTGCCAGTAGTAGGGACAGGGGGCTCAACGGGGAGCTGTTTTTT.

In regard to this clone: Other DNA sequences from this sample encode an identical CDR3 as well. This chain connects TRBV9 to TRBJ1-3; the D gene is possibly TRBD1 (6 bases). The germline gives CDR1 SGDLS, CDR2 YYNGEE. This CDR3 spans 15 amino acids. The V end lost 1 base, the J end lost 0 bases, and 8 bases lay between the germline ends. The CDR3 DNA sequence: TGTGCCAGCAGCGTACAGGGGAGCTCTGGAAACACCATATATTTT. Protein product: CASSVQGSSGNTIYF.

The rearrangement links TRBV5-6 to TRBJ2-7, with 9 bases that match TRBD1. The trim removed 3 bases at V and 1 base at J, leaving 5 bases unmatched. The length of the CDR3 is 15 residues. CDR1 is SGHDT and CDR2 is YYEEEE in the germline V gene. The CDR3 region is CASSSLGTGSYEQYV. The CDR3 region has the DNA TGTGCCAGCAGCTCTCTGGGGACAGGGTCCTACGAGCAGTACGTC.

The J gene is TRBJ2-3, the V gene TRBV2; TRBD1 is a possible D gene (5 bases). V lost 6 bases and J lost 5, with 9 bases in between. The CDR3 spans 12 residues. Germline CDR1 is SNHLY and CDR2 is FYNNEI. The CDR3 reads CASRMQGDTQYF. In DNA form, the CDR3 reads TGTGCCAGCAGGATGCAGGGAGATACGCAGTATTTT.

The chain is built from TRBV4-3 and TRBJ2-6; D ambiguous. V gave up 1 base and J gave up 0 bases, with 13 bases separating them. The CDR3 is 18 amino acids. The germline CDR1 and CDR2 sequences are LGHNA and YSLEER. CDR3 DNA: TGCGCCAGCAGCCAAGCGTCTGGCGGTATCTCTGGGGCCAACGTCCTGACTTTC. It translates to CASSQASGGISGANVLTF.

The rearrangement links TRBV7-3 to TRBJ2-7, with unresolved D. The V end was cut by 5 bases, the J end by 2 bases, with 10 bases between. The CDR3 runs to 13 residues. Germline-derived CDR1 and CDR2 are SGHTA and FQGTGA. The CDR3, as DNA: TGTGCCAGCAGCACGCCCCCCCCCTACGAGCAGTACGTC. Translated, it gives CASSTPPPYEQYV.

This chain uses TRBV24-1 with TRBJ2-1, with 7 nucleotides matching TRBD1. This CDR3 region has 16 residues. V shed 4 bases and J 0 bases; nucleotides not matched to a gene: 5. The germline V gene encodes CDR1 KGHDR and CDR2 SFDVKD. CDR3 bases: TGTGCCACCAGTGAGACGACAGGGAGCTCCTACAATGAGCAGTTCTTC. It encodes CATSETTGSSYNEQFF.

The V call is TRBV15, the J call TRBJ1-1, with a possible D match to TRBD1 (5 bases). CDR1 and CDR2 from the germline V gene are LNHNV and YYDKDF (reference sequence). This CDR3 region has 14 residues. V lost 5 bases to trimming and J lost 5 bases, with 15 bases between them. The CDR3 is CATSPIREGTEAFF. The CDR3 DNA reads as TGTGCCACCAGCCCTATAAGGGAGGGGACTGAAGCTTTCTTT.

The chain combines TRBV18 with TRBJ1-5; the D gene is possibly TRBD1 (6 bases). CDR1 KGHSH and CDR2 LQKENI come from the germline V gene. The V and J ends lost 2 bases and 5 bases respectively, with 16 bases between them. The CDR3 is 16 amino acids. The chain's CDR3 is CASSPNGGQGDQPQHF. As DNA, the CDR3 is TGTGCCAGCTCACCAAACGGGGGGCAAGGGGATCAGCCCCAGCATTTT.

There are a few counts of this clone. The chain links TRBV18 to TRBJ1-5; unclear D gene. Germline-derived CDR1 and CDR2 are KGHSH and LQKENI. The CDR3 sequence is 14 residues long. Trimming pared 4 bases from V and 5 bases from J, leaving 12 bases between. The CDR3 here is CASSLLDTYQPQHF. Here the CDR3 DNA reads TGTGCCAGCTCACTATTAGACACGTATCAGCCCCAGCATTTT.

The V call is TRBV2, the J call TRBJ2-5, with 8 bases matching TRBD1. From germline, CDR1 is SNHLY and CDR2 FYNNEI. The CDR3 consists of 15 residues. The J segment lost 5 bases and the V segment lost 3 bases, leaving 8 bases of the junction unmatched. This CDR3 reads CASSDDRGVGETQYF. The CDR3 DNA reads TGTGCCAGCAGTGATGACAGGGGAGTGGGGGAGACCCAGTACTTC.

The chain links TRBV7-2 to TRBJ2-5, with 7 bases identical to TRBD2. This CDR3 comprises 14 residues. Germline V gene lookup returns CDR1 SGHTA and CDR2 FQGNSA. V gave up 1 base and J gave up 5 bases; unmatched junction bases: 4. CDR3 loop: CASSLGGGGETQYF. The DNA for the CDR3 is TGTGCCAGCAGCTTAGGGGGCGGGGGTGAGACCCAGTACTTC.

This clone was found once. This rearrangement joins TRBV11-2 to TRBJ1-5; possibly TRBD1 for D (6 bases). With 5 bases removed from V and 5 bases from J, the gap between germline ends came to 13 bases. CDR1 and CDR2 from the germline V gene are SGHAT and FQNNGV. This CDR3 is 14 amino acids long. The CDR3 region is CASSHRTVDQPQHF. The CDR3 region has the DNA TGTGCCAGCAGCCACCGGACAGTAGATCAGCCCCAGCATTTT. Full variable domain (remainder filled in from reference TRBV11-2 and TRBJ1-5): EAGVAQSPRYKIIEKRQSVAFWCNPISGHATLYWYQQILGQGPKLLIQFQNNGVVDDSQLPKDRFSAERLKGVDSTLKIQPAKLEDSAVYLCASSHRTVDQPQHFGDGTRLSIL.

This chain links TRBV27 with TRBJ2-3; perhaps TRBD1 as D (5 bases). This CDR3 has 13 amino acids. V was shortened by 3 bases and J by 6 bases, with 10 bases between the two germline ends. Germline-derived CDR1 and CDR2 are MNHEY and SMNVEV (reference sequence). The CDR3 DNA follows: TGTGCCAGCAGTTTCTATTACAGGGATACGCAGTATTTT. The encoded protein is CASSFYYRDTQYF.

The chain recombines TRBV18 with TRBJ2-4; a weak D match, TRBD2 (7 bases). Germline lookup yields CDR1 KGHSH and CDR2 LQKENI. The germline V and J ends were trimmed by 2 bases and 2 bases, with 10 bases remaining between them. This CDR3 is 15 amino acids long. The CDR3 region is CASSPGRDTKNIQYF. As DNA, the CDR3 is TGTGCCAGCTCACCAGGGAGGGACACCAAAAACATTCAGTACTTC.

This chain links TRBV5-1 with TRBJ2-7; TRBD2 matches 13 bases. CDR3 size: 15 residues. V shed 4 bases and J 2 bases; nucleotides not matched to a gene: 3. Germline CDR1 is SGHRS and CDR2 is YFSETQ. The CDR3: CASSPTSGGAYEQYV. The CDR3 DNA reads TGCGCCAGCAGCCCAACTAGCGGGGGGGCCTACGAGCAGTACGTC.

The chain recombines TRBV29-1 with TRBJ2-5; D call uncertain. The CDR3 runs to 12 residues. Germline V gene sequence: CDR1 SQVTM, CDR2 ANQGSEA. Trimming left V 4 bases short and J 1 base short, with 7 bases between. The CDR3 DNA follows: TGCAGCGTTGGGTCAGGCCAAGAGACCCAGTACTTC. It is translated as CSVGSGQETQYF. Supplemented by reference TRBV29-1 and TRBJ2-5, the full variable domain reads SAVISQKPSRDICQRGTSLTIQCQVDSQVTMMFWYRQQPGQSLTLIATANQGSEATYESGFVIDKFPISRPNLTFSTLTVSNMSPEDSSIYLCSVGSGQETQYFGPGTRLLVL.

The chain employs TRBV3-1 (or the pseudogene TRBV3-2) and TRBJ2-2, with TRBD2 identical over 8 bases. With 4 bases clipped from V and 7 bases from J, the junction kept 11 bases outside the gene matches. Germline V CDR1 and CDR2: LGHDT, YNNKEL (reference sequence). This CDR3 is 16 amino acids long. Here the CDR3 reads CASSPRDSGVIGELFF. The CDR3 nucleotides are TGTGCCAGCAGCCCCCGGGATAGCGGGGTGATCGGGGAGCTGTTTTTT.

CDR3 loop: CASSLFGVGNSPLHF. For the CDR3, the DNA is TGTGCCAGCAGCCTGTTTGGGGTCGGAAATTCACCCCTCCACTTT. The rearrangement joins TRBV5-4 to TRBJ1-6; D remains ambiguous. V gave up 4 bases and J gave up 7 bases, with 15 bases separating them. The CDR3 is made up of 15 amino acids. CDR1 is SGHNT and CDR2 is YYREEE in the germline V gene (reference sequence).